Listed here are 18 T cell receptor beta chains from one sample, sequenced in a study of T cell repertoires in cytomegalovirus infection (dated by TCRdb to about 2019). Sequencing relied on an Illumina HiSeq 1500. In-frame beta chains were kept once TCRdb had trimmed the public reads at Q25 with fastp and called clones with MiXCR. Duplicate CDR3 protein sequences are folded into a single record with the most common DNA and genes. Counted in this sample were around 900,000 distinct CDR3 sequences; roughly a third of them appeared once. Around 15% of the sample belongs to the ten largest clones. What these receptors recognize is not known. The label giving this sample's treatment or condition can be read as: in vitro stimulation with specific CMV peptide epitopes to enrich CMV-specific T cells. Here the sequenced sample was cultured CD8+ T cells from PBMCs, taken from culture after CMV antigen stimulation. The receptor set was obtained from a human donor in good health (CMV status not recorded). Some clones in this sample may be carry-over from other donors' samples.

The chain employs TRBV6-2 or TRBV6-3 and TRBJ2-3, with D possibly matching TRBD2 (6 bases). Per the germline V gene, CDR1 is MNHEY and CDR2 is SVGEGT. The V gene lost 4 bases and the J gene lost 4 bases, with 12 bases spanning the gap. This CDR3 is built from 14 residues. CDR3 sequence: CASSSGDSPDTQYF. The CDR3 DNA sequence: TGTGCCAGCAGTTCGGGGGATTCGCCAGATACGCAGTATTTT.

The rearrangement links TRBV6-8 to TRBJ2-4, with TRBD1 identical over 11 bases. Trimming removed 0 bases from V and 6 bases from J; junction bases left unmatched: 4. Germline values: CDR1 MNHGY, CDR2 SAAAGT. The CDR3 is made up of 16 amino acids. This chain's CDR3 is CASSYSGQGARNIQYF. The CDR3 DNA follows: TGTGCCAGCAGTTACTCCGGACAGGGGGCGCGAAACATTCAGTACTTC.

The sample holds many counts of this clonotype. The V gene is TRBV7-6, the J gene TRBJ2-5; 8 nucleotides agree with TRBD2. The CDR3 covers 14 residues. Germline V gene data show CDR1 as SGHVS and CDR2 as FNYEAQ. The J segment lost 5 bases and the V segment lost 2 bases, leaving 4 bases of the junction unmatched. The CDR3 DNA sequence: TGTGCCAGCAGCTTAAGGGGACTAGAGGAGACCCAGTACTTC. As protein: CASSLRGLEETQYF.

This clonotype was seen only a few times. The rearrangement uses TRBV2 and TRBJ1-1, with 8 positions matching TRBD1. J gave up 4 bases and V 6 bases, and 4 bases lay outside the gene matches. The CDR3 consists of 13 residues. In germline, CDR1 is SNHLY, CDR2 FYNNEI. The CDR3 nucleotides are TGTGCCAGCAGGGAGACAGGGGCCACTGAAGCTTTCTTT. Protein sequence: CASRETGATEAFF.

This clonotype has more than one count but fewer than ten. The J gene is TRBJ2-5, the V gene TRBV27; TRBD1 aligns across 10 bases. CDR1 and CDR2 from the germline V gene are MNHEY and SMNVEV (reference sequence). The CDR3 is 14 residues long. The trim removed 5 bases at V and 4 bases at J, leaving 4 bases unmatched. CDR3: CASSAGTGVETQYF. CDR3 DNA sequence: TGTGCCAGCAGTGCGGGGACAGGGGTAGAGACCCAGTACTTC.

The chain is built from TRBV6-6 and TRBJ2-3; no clear D gene. The germline gives CDR1 MNHNY, CDR2 SVGAGI (reference sequence). Trimming removed 0 bases from V and 1 base from J, with 5 bases in between. There are 14 residues in the CDR3. This CDR3 reads CASSYSTGTDTQYF. The CDR3 coding sequence is TGTGCCAGCAGTTACTCCACAGGCACAGATACGCAGTATTTT.

The V and J genes are TRBV15 and TRBJ2-5; no definite D call. V was clipped by 0 bases and J by 3 bases, with 14 bases between them. This CDR3 comprises 16 residues. Germline V CDR1 and CDR2: LNHNV, YYDKDF (reference sequence). CDR3 loop: CATSRDLLWAKETQYF. The CDR3 coding sequence is TGTGCCACCAGCAGAGATCTCCTTTGGGCCAAAGAGACCCAGTACTTC.

This clonotype was seen a few times. The chain carries TRBV6-1 and TRBJ1-5, with a weak D call TRBD1 (5 bases). Germline lookup yields CDR1 MNHNS and CDR2 SASEGT. V lost 0 bases, J lost 0 bases, and 24 bases lay in between. The CDR3 has 21 residues. CDR3 in DNA: TGTGCCAGCAGTGAAGCGCTCGTTGGGGGAACTAAAGACCTTAGCAATCAGCCCCAGCATTTT. The encoded protein is CASSEALVGGTKDLSNQPQHF.

At least ten counts were recorded for this clonotype. The J gene is TRBJ2-1, the V gene TRBV7-9, with no clear D. The ends were cut back, 3 bases at V and 5 bases at J, with 8 bases in the middle. The CDR3 has 13 amino acids. Per the germline V gene, CDR1 is SEHNR and CDR2 is FQNEAQ (reference sequence). As DNA, the CDR3 is TGTGCCAGCAGCTTGAGCCTCAACAATGAGCAGTTCTTC. This sequence encodes CASSLSLNNEQFF.

This clonotype was observed a handful of times. The V gene is TRBV19, the J gene TRBJ2-3; D possibly corresponds to TRBD1 (5 bases). Trimming left V 9 bases short and J 4 bases short, with 14 bases between. Germline loops: CDR1 LNHDA, CDR2 SQIVND (reference sequence). The CDR3 totals 13 residues. Written as DNA, the CDR3 is TGTGCCAGCGAACCAGGGTTCGCAGATACGCAGTATTTT. It encodes CASEPGFADTQYF.

The chain combines TRBV20-1 with TRBJ2-5; 11 positions match TRBD2. With 0 bases clipped from V and 4 bases from J, the junction kept 13 bases outside the gene matches. The CDR3 is made up of 18 amino acids. From germline, CDR1 is DFQATT and CDR2 SNEGSKA (reference sequence). CDR3 coding DNA: TGCAGTGCTAGAGATAAGGATCTAGCGGGGGGCCACGGAGAGACCCAGTACTTC. Translation gives CSARDKDLAGGHGETQYF.

There are a few counts of this clonotype. The V gene is TRBV4-1, the J gene TRBJ2-7; 8 bases are shared with TRBD1. CDR1 and CDR2 from the germline V gene are MGHRA and YSYEKL. Losses at the gene ends were 3 bases for V and 3 bases for J; bases not matched to a gene: 4. This CDR3 contains 14 residues. As DNA, the CDR3 is TGCGCCAGCAGCCACGGACAGGGAGGCTACGAGCAGTACTTC. It is translated as CASSHGQGGYEQYF.

The rearrangement links TRBV27 to TRBJ2-1; D remains ambiguous. This CDR3 comprises 14 residues. Trimming removed 7 bases at V and 5 bases at J, with 15 bases between. In germline, CDR1 is MNHEY, CDR2 SMNVEV (reference sequence). Here the CDR3 DNA reads TGTGCCAGCATGGGCGGAGAGGTCCACAATGAGCAGTTCTTC. Residues: CASMGGEVHNEQFF.

V is TRBV27 and J is TRBJ1-5; tentatively, D is TRBD1 (6 bases). CDR3 length: 16 amino acids. Per the germline V gene, CDR1 is MNHEY and CDR2 is SMNVEV (reference sequence). Trimming took 2 bases from V and 4 from J, leaving 15 bases between them. The CDR3 sequence: CASSLRAGEDNQPQHF. The CDR3 DNA reads TGTGCCAGCAGTTTAAGGGCAGGGGAGGATAATCAGCCCCAGCATTTT.

The chain joins TRBV4-1 to TRBJ1-2; TRBD1 matches 7 bases. The length of the CDR3 is 15 residues. J lost 1 base, V lost 1 base, and 3 bases had no gene match. CDR1 and CDR2 from the germline V gene are MGHRA and YSYEKL. The CDR3 spells CASSQAGQVNYGYTF. In nucleotides, the CDR3 is TGCGCCAGCAGCCAAGCAGGACAGGTTAACTATGGCTACACCTTC.

This clonotype was observed a few times. The chain joins TRBV6-9 to TRBJ2-6; D is unclear. The CDR3 consists of 17 residues. With 7 bases removed from V and 2 bases from J, the gap between germline ends came to 18 bases. Germline CDR1 is MNHGY and CDR2 is SVAAGI. The CDR3 protein is CASKKPDKVAGANVLTF. Here the CDR3 DNA reads TGTGCCAGCAAAAAACCCGATAAGGTCGCTGGGGCCAACGTCCTGACTTTC.

In its sample, this clonotype was seen a few times. V usage is TRBV28 and J usage is TRBJ2-7; the D is unclear. This CDR3 contains 13 residues. Germline CDR1 and CDR2: MDHEN and SYDVKM. The V end lost 4 bases, the J end lost 3 bases, and 10 bases lay between the germline ends. The CDR3 DNA is TGTGCCAGCAGTTCCAGAGGCGGCTACGAGCAGTACTTC. Its protein is CASSSRGGYEQYF.

In its sample, this clonotype was seen a few times. The chain recombines TRBV4-1 with TRBJ1-6, with a weak D call TRBD1 (6 bases). This CDR3 region has 15 residues. Trimming stripped 0 bases from V and 7 bases from J, with 10 bases between. Germline assignment: CDR1 MGHRA and CDR2 YSYEKL. CDR3 sequence: CASSQEWTANSPLHF. The CDR3 coding sequence is TGCGCCAGCAGCCAAGAGTGGACAGCAAATTCACCCCTCCACTTT.